The source of this T cell receptor beta chain is a study of PD-1 blockade in classical Hodgkin lymphoma. The J segment lost 5 bases and the V segment lost 3 bases, leaving 7 bases of the junction unmatched. The CDR3 loop spans 15 amino acids. The germline V gene has CDR1 LNHDA and CDR2 SQIVND (reference sequence). The patients all showed relapse after autologous stem cell transplantation, while their brentuximab vedotin exposure varied. Generated by immunoSEQ multiplex PCR, the TCRdb table keeps only in-frame clones and is missing some. The table lists 10,000 to 15,000 clones, 84% of them singletons.

The chain joins TRBV19 to TRBJ2-5, with TRBD1 matching over 9 bases. The sequenced sample was peripheral blood mononuclear cells (PBMCs), obtained at baseline. The clonotype originates from a human donor with classical Hodgkin lymphoma. The CDR3 is CASSMVDRGGETQYF. CDR3 in DNA: TGTGCCAGTAGTATGGTGGACAGGGGTGGCGAGACCCAGTACTTC.